A selection of T cell receptor beta chains follows, all from one sample in a study of T cells in narcolepsy. Assay used: immunoSEQ multiplex PCR; TCRdb lists only in-frame clones, some missing. The sample includes tens of thousands of clones, around 86% seen only once; the top ten take more than 0.9%. Input material: CD45RA- memory CD4+ T cells from PBMCs. These receptors originate from a human donor with narcolepsy. CDR3s include the opening cysteine and the closing phenylalanine or tryptophan. A D gene is named only where the DNA matches it firmly. A row's size may be missing; if present it is once, few, many or a size class.

>.|.|TRBJ2-2|TRBV6-1
TGTGCCAGCAACCCGGCGGCTCAAAGCGGGGAGCTGTTTTTT
CASNPAAQSGELFF
>.|.|TRBJ2-3|TRBV19
TGTGCCAGTAGTATAGGCCTGCGGGATACGCAGTATTTT
CASSIGLRDTQYF
>.|.|TRBJ1-5|TRBV30
TGTGCCGCGGGACATGATAGCAATCAGCCCCAGCATTTT
CAAGHDSNQPQHF
>.|.|TRBJ2-7|TRBV4-3
TGCGCCAGCAGCCAAGCAGGGGCCTACGAGCAGTACTTC
CASSQAGAYEQYF
>.|.|TRBJ1-2|TRBV11-3
TGTGCCAGCAGCTTAGGTGTTCAGGGATCTGGCTACACCTTC
CASSLGVQGSGYTF
>TRBD1|.|TRBJ2-3|TRBV7-9
TGTGCCAGCAGTCCGAGACAGGGGCACGACTCCGCGCAGTATTTT
CASSPRQGHDSAQYF
>TRBD2|.|TRBJ2-5|TRBV7-9
TGTGCCAGCAGCTTAGGGCTAGCGGGGACCCAAGAGACCCAGTACTTC
CASSLGLAGTQETQYF
>.|.|TRBJ2-7|TRBV19
TGTGCCAGTAGTGCGAGCGGAGGCTCCTACGAGCAGTACTTC
CASSASGGSYEQYF
>TRBD1|.|TRBJ1-4|TRBV5-1
TGCGCCAGCAGCGCACTAGACAGGGGTGGTGAAAAACTGTTTTTT
CASSALDRGGEKLFF
>.|.|TRBJ2-5|TRBV7-2
TGTGCCAGCAGCTTAGAAGCCAGACAAGAGACCCAGTACTTC
CASSLEARQETQYF
>TRBD2|.|TRBJ2-1|TRBV5-1
TGCGCCAGCAGTTATAGCGGGGGGCTGGGTGAGCAGTTCTTC
CASSYSGGLGEQFF
>TRBD2|.|TRBJ2-3|TRBV7-6
TGTGCCAGTCGGGAGGCGGGAGGGGCAGATACGCAGTATTTT
CASREAGGADTQYF
>.|.|TRBJ1-4|TRBV30
TGTGCCTTGTCCACAGGGTGGGCTGAAAAACTGTTTTTT
CALSTGWAEKLFF
>.|.|TRBJ1-6|TRBV28
TGTGCCAGCAGTTTACCGACAGAAAATTCACCCCTCCACTTT
CASSLPTENSPLHF
>.|once|TRBJ1-3|TRBV25-1
TGTGCCAGCCTGGACAACTCTGGAAACACCATATATTTT
CASLDNSGNTIYF
>TRBD1|.|TRBJ1-1|TRBV28
TGTGCCAGCAGTTTATTTACCCAACCTTCGGGACAGGGTATAATGAACACTGAAGCTTTCTTT
CASSLFTQPSGQGIMNTEAFF
>TRBD2|.|TRBJ2-3|TRBV6-4
TGTGCCAGCAGCCGAATGAGCGGGGTGGATACGCAGTATTTT
CASSRMSGVDTQYF
>TRBD2|.|TRBJ2-1|TRBV5-4
TGTGCCAGCAGCAACGGGGGGGCCTTCTCCTACAATGAGCAGTTCTTC
CASSNGGAFSYNEQFF
>.|.|TRBJ1-2|TRBV18
TGTGCCAGCTCACCACGGAAGGGGGACCACTATGGCTACACCTTC
CASSPRKGDHYGYTF
>TRBD2|once|TRBJ2-3|TRBV27
TGTGCCAGTTCGACTAGCCTGGGGACAGATACGCAGTATTTT
CASSTSLGTDTQYF